This TCR beta chain derives from a study of cytomegalovirus exposure and HLA in healthy donors. The PCR employed 60 Vbeta primers together with 13 Jbeta primers. TCRdb keeps only in-frame clones here, not all; method: immunoSEQ multiplex PCR. This table holds some 150,000 clones, about 80% found once. The CDR3 runs to 14 residues. Trimming removed 6 bases at V and 0 bases at J, with 11 bases between. Germline CDR1 MNHNY, CDR2 SVGAGI (reference sequence). The sequence came from a middle-aged woman in good health and CMV-seronegative. The chain links TRBV6-6 to TRBJ1-1; D is ambiguous. Source material: PBMCs. This CDR3 reads CASSYGLMNTEAFF. The CDR3 nucleotides are TGTGCCAGCAGCTACGGGCTGATGAACACTGAAGCTTTCTTT.